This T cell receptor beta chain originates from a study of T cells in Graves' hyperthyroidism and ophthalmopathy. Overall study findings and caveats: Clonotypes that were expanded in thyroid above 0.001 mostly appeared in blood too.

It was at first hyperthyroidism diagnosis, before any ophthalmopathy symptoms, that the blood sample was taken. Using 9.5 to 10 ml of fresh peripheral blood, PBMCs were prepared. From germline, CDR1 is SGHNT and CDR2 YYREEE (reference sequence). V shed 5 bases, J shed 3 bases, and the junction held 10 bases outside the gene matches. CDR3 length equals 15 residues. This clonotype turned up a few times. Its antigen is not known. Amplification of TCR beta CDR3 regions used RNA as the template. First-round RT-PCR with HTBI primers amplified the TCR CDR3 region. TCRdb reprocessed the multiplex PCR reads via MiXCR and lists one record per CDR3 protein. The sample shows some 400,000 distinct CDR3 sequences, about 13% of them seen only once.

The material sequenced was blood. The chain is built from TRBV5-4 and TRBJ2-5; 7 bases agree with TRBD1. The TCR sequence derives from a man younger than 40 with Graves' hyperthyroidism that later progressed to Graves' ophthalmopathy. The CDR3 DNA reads TGTGCCAGCAGTGATACAGGGGAAGGTAAAGAGACCCAGTACTTC. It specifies CASSDTGEGKETQYF.